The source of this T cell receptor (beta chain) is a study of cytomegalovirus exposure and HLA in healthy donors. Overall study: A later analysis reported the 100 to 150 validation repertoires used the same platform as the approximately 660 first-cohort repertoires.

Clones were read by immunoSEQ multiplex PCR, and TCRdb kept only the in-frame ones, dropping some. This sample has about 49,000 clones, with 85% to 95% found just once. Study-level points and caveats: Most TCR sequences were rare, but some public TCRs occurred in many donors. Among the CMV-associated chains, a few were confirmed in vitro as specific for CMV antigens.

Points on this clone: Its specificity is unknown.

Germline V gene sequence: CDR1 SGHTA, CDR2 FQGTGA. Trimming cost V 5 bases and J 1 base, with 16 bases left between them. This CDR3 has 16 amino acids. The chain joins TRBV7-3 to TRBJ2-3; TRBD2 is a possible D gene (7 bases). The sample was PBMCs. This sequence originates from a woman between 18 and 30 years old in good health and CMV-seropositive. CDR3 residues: CASSKDRGGGTDTQYF. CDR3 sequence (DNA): TGTGCCAGCAGCAAGGATAGGGGGGGTGGCACAGATACGCAGTATTTT.